The next 11 T cell receptor beta chains were all read from a single sample in a study of sequential checkpoint blockade in melanoma. Clones were sequenced by immunoSEQ multiplex PCR, and TCRdb holds only the in-frame ones, with some missing. The sample has more than 6,500 clones, around 20% seen once. Treatment described: randomized to nivolumab then ipilimumab (arm A) or the reverse (arm B). This specimen consisted of tumor tissue (inferred from file names), obtained from a patient given nivolumab and ipilimumab in sequence. Receptor source: a human donor with melanoma.

The genes are TRBV15 and TRBJ2-1; possible D gene TRBD2, 5 bases. V was shortened by 1 base and J by 4 bases, with 20 bases between the two germline ends. The CDR3 is 18 amino acids. Germline lookup yields CDR1 LNHNV and CDR2 YYDKDF (reference sequence). This CDR3 reads CATSRAGLRTLRYNEQFF. CDR3 in DNA: TGTGCCACCAGCAGAGCTGGCCTCAGGACTCTCCGGTACAATGAGCAGTTCTTC.

The genes are TRBV11-3 and TRBJ2-3; D remains ambiguous. The V end was cut by 3 bases, the J end by 0 bases, with 10 bases between. This CDR3 is 15 amino acids long. Germline assignment: CDR1 SGHNT and CDR2 YENEEA. CDR3: CASSFRRSSTDTQYF. The CDR3 DNA follows: TGTGCCAGCAGCTTCCGACGAAGCAGCACAGATACGCAGTATTTT.

The chain joins TRBV18 to TRBJ2-3; TRBD2 is a possible D gene (6 bases). This CDR3 is 13 amino acids long. Trimming removed 3 bases from V and 6 bases from J, with 10 bases in between. Germline values: CDR1 KGHSH, CDR2 LQKENI. CDR3 DNA sequence: TGTGCCAGCTCACCCCCCGGGGGTGATACGCAGTATTTT. It encodes CASSPPGGDTQYF.

This clone qualifies as medium-sized. The chain combines TRBV28 with TRBJ1-5; 9 bases are shared with TRBD1. V was pared by 5 bases and J by 3 bases, with 8 bases of the junction left unmatched. The CDR3 length is 16 residues. The germline gives CDR1 MDHEN, CDR2 SYDVKM. Here the CDR3 DNA reads TGTGCCAGCAGTCCCCACGGGACAGGGATCAATCAGCCCCAGCATTTT. Protein sequence: CASSPHGTGINQPQHF.

This clone was counted many times. The CDR3 spells CASSAAGGLGNEQFF. CDR3 coding DNA: TGTGCCAGCAGCGCAGCGGGGGGGCTGGGTAATGAGCAGTTCTTC. The genes are TRBV11-3 and TRBJ2-1; TRBD2 agrees at 10 bases. Germline V gives CDR1 SGHNT, CDR2 YENEEA. This CDR3 comprises 15 residues. V was clipped by 5 bases and J by 7 bases; unmatched bases: 8.

At least ten counts were recorded for this clone. The CDR3 spells CASSYSGTGNYGYTF. In DNA, the CDR3 is TGTGCCAGCAGTTACTCTGGGACGGGAAACTATGGCTACACCTTC. J is TRBJ1-2 and V is TRBV6-8, with D tentatively TRBD1 (5 bases). The germline CDR1 and CDR2 sequences are MNHGY and SAAAGT. This CDR3 has 15 residues. V was trimmed by 0 bases and J by 2 bases, leaving 10 bases between them.

The sample holds a few counts of this clone. The CDR3 DNA follows: TGTGCCAGCAGCGTAGACGATAGCGGGGGGCAAGAGACCCAGTACTTC. Its protein product is CASSVDDSGGQETQYF. The rearrangement links TRBV9 to TRBJ2-5; TRBD2 matches at 10 bases. The germline V gene encodes CDR1 SGDLS and CDR2 YYNGEE. The CDR3 is made up of 16 amino acids. Trimming cost V 0 bases and J 2 bases; bases outside gene matches: 4.

By frequency in the sample, this clone is medium-sized. The genes are TRBV11-3 and TRBJ1-5, with D perhaps matching TRBD1 (6 bases). CDR1 SGHNT and CDR2 YENEEA come from the germline V gene. Trimming removed 1 base at V and 3 bases at J, with 10 bases between. CDR3 size: 15 residues. The CDR3 DNA follows: TGTGCCAGCAGCTTAGGAGGGACACACAATCAGCCCCAGCATTTT. This codes for CASSLGGTHNQPQHF.

This clone was detected only a few times. V and J are TRBV6-8 and TRBJ2-1; 10 bases map to TRBD2. J lost 7 bases, V lost 8 bases, and 5 bases had no gene match. CDR1 is MNHGY and CDR2 is SAAAGT in the germline V gene. There are 13 residues in the CDR3. The CDR3 sequence is CASSSGGGNEQFF. CDR3 sequence (DNA): TGTGCCAGCTCTAGCGGGGGCGGGAATGAGCAGTTCTTC.

J is TRBJ2-5 and V is TRBV19; D may be TRBD1 or TRBD2 (5 bases each). Trimming took 3 bases from V and 0 from J, leaving 8 bases between them. This CDR3 contains 14 residues. Germline loops: CDR1 LNHDA, CDR2 SQIVND (reference sequence). The CDR3 DNA sequence: TGTGCCAGTAGTATGGGGGTCGACCAAGAGACCCAGTACTTC. This translates into CASSMGVDQETQYF.

This clone came up a few times. The V call is TRBV9, the J call TRBJ1-1, with D hard to call. This CDR3 spans 13 amino acids. Trimming pared 5 bases from V and 1 base from J, leaving 9 bases between. Germline loops: CDR1 SGDLS, CDR2 YYNGEE. In DNA form, the CDR3 reads TGTGCCAGCAGTGAACCGGAGAACACTGAAGCTTTCTTT. It yields the protein CASSEPENTEAFF.